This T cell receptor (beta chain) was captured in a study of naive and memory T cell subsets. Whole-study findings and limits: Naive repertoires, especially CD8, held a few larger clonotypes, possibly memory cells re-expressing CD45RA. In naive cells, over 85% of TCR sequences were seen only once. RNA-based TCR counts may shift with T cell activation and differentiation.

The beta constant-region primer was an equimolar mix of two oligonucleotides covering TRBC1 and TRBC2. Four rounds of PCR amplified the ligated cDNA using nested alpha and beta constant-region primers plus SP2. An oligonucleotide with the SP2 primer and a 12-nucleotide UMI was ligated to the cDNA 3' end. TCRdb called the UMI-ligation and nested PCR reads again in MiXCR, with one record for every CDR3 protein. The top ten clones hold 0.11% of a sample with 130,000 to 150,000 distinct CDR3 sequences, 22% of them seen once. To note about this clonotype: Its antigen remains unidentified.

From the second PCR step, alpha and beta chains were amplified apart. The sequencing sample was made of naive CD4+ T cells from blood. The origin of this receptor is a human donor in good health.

As DNA, the CDR3 is TGTGCCAGCAGTGAGACCAGACAGACCAATCAGCCCCAGCATTTT. Its translation is CASSETRQTNQPQHF. The J gene is TRBJ1-5, the V gene TRBV2; tentatively, D is TRBD1 (5 bases). CDR1 is SNHLY, CDR2 FYNNEI, per germline. The germline V and J ends were trimmed by 3 bases and 3 bases, with 12 bases remaining between them. The CDR3 spans 15 residues. The full variable domain, in which reference TRBV2 and TRBJ1-5 provide the parts outside the CDR3, is EPEVTQTPSHQVTQMGQEVILRCVPISNHLYFYWYRQILGQKVEFLVSFYNNEISEKSEIFDDQFSVERPDGSNFTLKIRSTKLEDSAMYFCASSETRQTNQPQHFGDGTRLSIL.